The 10 T cell receptor beta chains presented below share a single source sample, sequenced in a study of blood T cell repertoires in COVID-19. Here immunoSEQ multiplex PCR was the method, and the copy in TCRdb shows in-frame clones only, minus some. Altogether about 290,000 clones are present, about nine tenths being singletons, with the ten largest covering 1.5% to 2%. The sample taken for sequencing was PBMCs or T cells enriched from blood (not recorded which). The origin of the receptors is a middle-aged woman who had recovered from COVID-19.

This chain joins TRBV29-1 and TRBJ1-1, with unresolved D. The germline CDR1 and CDR2 sequences are SQVTM and ANQGSEA. V dropped 0 bases and J dropped 12 bases, with 14 bases sitting between them. The CDR3 is 12 residues long. CDR3: CSVEDLDPTSFF. DNA for the CDR3: TGCAGCGTTGAAGATTTAGATCCCACCTCTTTCTTT.

The V call is TRBV19, the J call TRBJ1-5, with 8 bases identical to TRBD1. CDR3 length equals 20 residues. The germline gives CDR1 LNHDA, CDR2 SQIVND (reference sequence). J gave up 2 bases and V 7 bases, and 22 bases lay outside the gene matches. The CDR3 sequence is CASTLLGRGPSRRGNQPQHF. The CDR3 DNA sequence: TGTGCCAGTACCTTATTAGGCAGGGGGCCTTCACGGCGGGGCAATCAGCCCCAGCATTTT.

A remark on this clone: This same CDR3 is encoded by further DNA sequences in the sample. This rearrangement joins TRBV9 to TRBJ2-3, with 7 bases fitting TRBD2. J lost 6 bases, V lost 2 bases, and 0 bases had no gene match. The CDR3 contains 12 residues. Germline V gene lookup returns CDR1 SGDLS and CDR2 YYNGEE. The chain's CDR3 is CASSVREDTQYF. In DNA, the CDR3 is TGTGCCAGCAGCGTGCGGGAGGATACGCAGTATTTT.

The CDR3 loop is CASSEAGVAAFF. CDR3 DNA sequence: TGTGCCAGCAGTGAAGCCGGGGTGGCCGCTTTCTTT. The J gene is TRBJ1-1, the V gene TRBV6-1; D is uncertain. The CDR3 contains 12 residues. V was cut by 0 bases and J by 11 bases, with 10 bases left in between. Germline loops: CDR1 MNHNS, CDR2 SASEGT.

The CDR3 DNA reads TGTGCCAGTAGCCTGGCCCATACAGGGAAGAACACTGAAGCTTTCTTT. It encodes CASSLAHTGKNTEAFF. This chain uses TRBV19 with TRBJ1-1, with D possibly TRBD1 on 6 matching bases. The CDR3 runs 16 residues. Germline values: CDR1 LNHDA, CDR2 SQIVND (reference sequence). Trimming shortened V by 6 bases and J by 1 base, and 18 bases separated the two germline ends. Full variable domain (remainder filled in from reference TRBV19 and TRBJ1-1): DGGITQSPKYLFRKEGQNVTLSCEQNLNHDAMYWYRQDPGQGLRLIYYSQIVNDFQKGDIAEGYSVSREKKESFPLTVTSAQKNPTAFYLCASSLAHTGKNTEAFFGQGTRLTVV.

The chain recombines TRBV5-5 with TRBJ2-7; TRBD1 agrees at 10 bases. The CDR3 is made up of 17 amino acids. The germline gives CDR1 SGHKS, CDR2 YYEKEE (reference sequence). Losses at the gene ends were 4 bases for V and 1 base for J; bases not matched to a gene: 11. Here the CDR3 DNA reads TGTGCCAGCAGCGAGCCACCGGGACAGGGGTTTTCCTACGAGCAGTACTTC. Protein: CASSEPPGQGFSYEQYF.

The chain combines TRBV7-9 with TRBJ1-5, with 9 bases fitting TRBD1. The CDR3 loop spans 16 amino acids. V lost 4 bases and J lost 6; bases outside the gene matches: 10. The germline gives CDR1 SEHNR, CDR2 FQNEAQ (reference sequence). This chain's CDR3 is CASSWGTGGSGQPQHF. For the CDR3, the DNA is TGTGCCAGCAGCTGGGGTACAGGGGGCTCGGGTCAGCCCCAGCATTTT.

The CDR3 here is CATSRDRDRAYEQYF. DNA for the CDR3: TGTGCCACCAGCAGAGACCGGGACAGGGCCTACGAGCAGTACTTC. V gene TRBV15 combines with J gene TRBJ2-7; TRBD1 agrees at 9 bases. Germline-derived CDR1 and CDR2 are LNHNV and YYDKDF (reference sequence). Trimming at V came to 0 bases and at J to 2 bases, leaving 2 bases not matched to a gene. The CDR3 covers 15 residues.

The gene calls are TRBV6-4 and TRBJ1-2, with D tentatively TRBD1 (6 bases). The CDR3 contains 13 residues. Germline V gene data show CDR1 as MRHNA and CDR2 as SNTAGT. The ends were cut back, 6 bases at V and 6 bases at J, with 14 bases in the middle. The DNA of the CDR3 is TGTGCCAGCAGCCCCTCAGGGGCGGATGGCTACACCTTC. Translation: CASSPSGADGYTF.

J is TRBJ1-2 and V is TRBV23-1; D perhaps matches TRBD1 (5 bases). TRBV23-1 is noted as an ORF with a role that remains uncertain. V lost 4 bases and J lost 0, with 12 bases in between. The CDR3 is 15 residues long. The chain's CDR3 is CASSLREDTNYGYTF. CDR3 nucleotides: TGCGCCAGCAGTCTCAGGGAAGATACTAACTATGGCTACACCTTC.